This T cell receptor beta chain was sequenced in a study of blood T cell repertoires in COVID-19. In the study overall: Whether acute or convalescent, the COVID-19 samples came from the United States, Italy and Spain. Sources were T cells, B-cell-depleted T cells, or PBMCs; the material itself was cDNA or gDNA.

The CDR3 runs to 16 residues. Per the germline V gene, CDR1 is KGHSH and CDR2 is LQKENI. The V gene end was trimmed by 3 bases and the J gene end by 6 bases; junction bases not matched to a gene: 8. Authors' processing steps: The assay estimated nucleated cells by amplifying reference gene primers. The method was immunoSEQ multiplex PCR; TCRdb's version includes in-frame clones alone and lacks a portion of them. The D gene and trimming were derived from the DNA, and the V and J assignments and clone size from that table. The data hold approximately 130,000 clones, with about four fifths observed a single time. This clone was seen just once.

The sample consisted of peripheral blood. The chain joins TRBV18 to TRBJ2-3, with 11 bases fitting TRBD1. This TCR derives from a man older than 75 with acute or convalescent COVID-19. The CDR3 coding sequence is TGTGCCAGCTCACCTGGACAGGGGGCCTTTTCGGATACGCAGTATTTT. Translated, it gives CASSPGQGAFSDTQYF.